The T cell receptor (beta chain) described here comes from a study of breast tumors, draining lymph nodes, adjacent tissues. Study results and caveats: Data fit most tumor T cells coming from lymph node, expanding in tumor. Data only fit, rather than demonstrated, lymph node origin of most tumor T cells. Tumor repertoires ranked between lymph nodes and nontumor tissue in diversity, with V and J gene preferences. Compared with basal-like, luminal-like tumors shared significantly more repertoire with nontumor tissue.

This clonotype was seen at least ten times. Its antigen remains unidentified. TCRdb called the multiplex PCR reads again in MiXCR, with one record for every CDR3 protein. The repertoire holds 83,000 or so distinct CDR3 sequences, with approximately 19% as singletons. Axillary draining lymph nodes of breast cancer patients supplied the node samples. CDR1 DFQATT and CDR2 SNEGSKA come from the germline V gene (reference sequence). The ends lost 1 base at V and 5 bases at J; junction bases unmatched: 7. There are 15 residues in the CDR3. The specimen sequenced was axillary lymph node tissue. The chain combines TRBV20-1 with TRBJ2-3; 9 bases match TRBD1. The source is a female donor with breast cancer. Some clones in this sample may be carry-over from other donors' samples. In nucleotides, the CDR3 is TGCAGTGCTAGAGGGACTAACAGGGGGCAAGATACGCAGTATTTT. Residues: CSARGTNRGQDTQYF.